This T cell receptor beta chain comes out of a study of CD8 T cells in ankylosing spondylitis. General study findings and limits: Disease-linked clones, CD8+, were relatively rare in peripheral blood. A motif of 8 or 9 highly homologous TCR beta variants was seen as apparently characteristic of ankylosing spondylitis blood. Reportedly, matched ankylosing spondylitis synovial fluid was significantly enriched for disease-linked clones.

This clonotype occurred many times. What it binds is unknown. Quantitative 5'-RACE with molecular barcodes was used to make the TCR beta libraries. TCRdb itself ran the 5' RACE reads through MiXCR, one entry per CDR3 protein. The sample holds about 510,000 distinct CDR3 sequences; about 5.4% are singletons and the top ten take roughly 3.3%. Per the germline V gene, CDR1 is MNHNY and CDR2 is SVGAGI (reference sequence). CDR3 length: 13 residues. The germline V and J ends were trimmed by 8 bases and 7 bases, with 15 bases remaining between them. The chain recombines TRBV6-6 with TRBJ2-1; no firm D call. Sequencing input: blood, either unsorted or a sorted T cell fraction (not recorded which). The origin of this receptor is a male donor with ankylosing spondylitis. CDR3 in amino acids: CASSKTSSNEQFF. The CDR3 nucleotides read TGTGCCAGCTCTAAGACTTCTAGTAATGAGCAGTTCTTC.